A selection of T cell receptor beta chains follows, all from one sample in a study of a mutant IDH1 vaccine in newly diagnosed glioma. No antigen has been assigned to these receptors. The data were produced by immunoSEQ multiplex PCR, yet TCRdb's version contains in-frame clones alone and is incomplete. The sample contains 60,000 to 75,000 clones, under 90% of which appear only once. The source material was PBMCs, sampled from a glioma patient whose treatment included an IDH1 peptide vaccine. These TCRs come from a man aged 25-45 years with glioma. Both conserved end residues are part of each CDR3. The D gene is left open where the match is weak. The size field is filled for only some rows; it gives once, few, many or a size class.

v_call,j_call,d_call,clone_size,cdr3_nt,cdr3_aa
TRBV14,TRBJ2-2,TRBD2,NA,TGTGCCAGCAGCGGACTAGCGGGGGCTCCGAACACCGGGGAGCTGTTTTTT,CASSGLAGAPNTGELFF
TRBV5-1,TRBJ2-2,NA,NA,TGCGCCAGCAGCGTTTCGACGGTCGGGGAGCTGTTTTTT,CASSVSTVGELFF
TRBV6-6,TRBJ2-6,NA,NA,TGTGCCAGCACCCGGGCTCTGCCCCGGGCCAACGTCCTGACTTTC,CASTRALPRANVLTF
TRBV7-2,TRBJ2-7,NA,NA,TGTGCCAGCAGCTTAGCAGGCGAGCAGTACTTC,CASSLAGEQYF
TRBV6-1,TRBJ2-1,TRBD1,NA,TGTGCCACCCACCGGGACAGATACAATGAGCAGTTCTTC,CATHRDRYNEQFF
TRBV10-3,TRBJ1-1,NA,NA,TGTGCCATCAGTGCCGGACGCGGAAGCACTGAAGCTTTCTTT,CAISAGRGSTEAFF
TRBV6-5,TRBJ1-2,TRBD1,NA,TGTGCCAGCAGTCCCGGGACAGGGGGCGGCTATGGCTACACCTTC,CASSPGTGGGYGYTF
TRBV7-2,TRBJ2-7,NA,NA,TGTGCCAGCGGAGTTAGACAGTACGAGCAGTACTTC,CASGVRQYEQYF
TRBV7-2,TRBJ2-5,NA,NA,TGTGCCAGCAGCTTACAGAGGACAAGGTACCAAGAGACCCAGTACTTC,CASSLQRTRYQETQYF
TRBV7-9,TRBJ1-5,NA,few,TGTGCCAGCAGCTCCTACAATCAGCCCCAGCATTTT,CASSSYNQPQHF
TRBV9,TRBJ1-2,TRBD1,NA,TGTGCCAGCAGCGTAGCAGACAGGGTTGGCTACACCTTC,CASSVADRVGYTF
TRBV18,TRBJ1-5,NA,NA,TGTGCCAGCTCACCCAGCATGAGGGGTCAAGGTCAGCCCCAGCATTTT,CASSPSMRGQGQPQHF
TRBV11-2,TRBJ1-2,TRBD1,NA,TGTGCCAGCGGGGACAGGGGTTTTGGGGGCTACACCTTC,CASGDRGFGGYTF
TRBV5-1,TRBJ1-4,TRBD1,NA,TGCGCCAGCAGCTTTCAGGGGGATGCAACTAATGAAAAACTGTTTTTT,CASSFQGDATNEKLFF
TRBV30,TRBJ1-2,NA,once,TGTGCCTGGAGTGTATCCCGATGGAGTGGCTACACCTTC,CAWSVSRWSGYTF
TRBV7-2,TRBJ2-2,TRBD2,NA,TGTGCCAGCAGCCAGGGGACTAGCGGGACCACCGGGGAGCTGTTTTTT,CASSQGTSGTTGELFF
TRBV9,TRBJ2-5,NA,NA,TGTGCCAGCAGCGCACGATTACAAGAGACCCAGTACTTC,CASSARLQETQYF
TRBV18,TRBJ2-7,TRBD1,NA,TGTGCCAGCTCTCCCATAGGACAGGGCTACGAGCAGTACTTC,CASSPIGQGYEQYF
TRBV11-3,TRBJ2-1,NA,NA,TGTGCCAGCAGCTCACAGGGCTACAATGAGCAGTTCTTC,CASSSQGYNEQFF
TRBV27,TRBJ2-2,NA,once,TGTGCCAGCAGCCTCACGCGCAGAACAGGAAACACCGGGGAGCTGTTTTTT,CASSLTRRTGNTGELFF
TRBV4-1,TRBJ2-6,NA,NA,TGCGCCAGCAGCCAAGATCCCCTCTCTGGGGCCAACGTCCTGACTTTC,CASSQDPLSGANVLTF
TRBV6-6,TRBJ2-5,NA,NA,TGTGCCAGCAGTCCGGGAGAACGCGTGACCCAGTACTTC,CASSPGERVTQYF
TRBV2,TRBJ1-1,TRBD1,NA,TGTGCCAGCAGTGGTAGGGCAGGGGGGAACACTGAAGCTTTCTTT,CASSGRAGGNTEAFF
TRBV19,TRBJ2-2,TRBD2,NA,TGTGCCAGTAGTATCGCTAGCGGGGGGGCCGGGGAGCTGTTTTTT,CASSIASGGAGELFF
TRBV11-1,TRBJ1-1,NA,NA,TGTGCCAGCAGCTTAGGCAGGGGAGTTGCTGAAGCTTTCTTT,CASSLGRGVAEAFF
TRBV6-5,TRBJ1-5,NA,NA,TGTGCCAGCAGTTCCGCAGGCGGTCAGCCCCAGCATTTT,CASSSAGGQPQHF
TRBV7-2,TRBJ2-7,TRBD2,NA,TGTGCCAGCAGCTTGGGACTAGCCTCCGAGCAGTACTTC,CASSLGLASEQYF
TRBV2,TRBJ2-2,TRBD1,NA,TGTGCCAGTTGTATCGGGACAGGTACACACCGGGGAGCTGTTTTT,CASCIGTGTHRGAVF
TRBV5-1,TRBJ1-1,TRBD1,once,TGCGCCAGCAGCTTGGAGGGACAGGGGATGAACACTGAAGCTTTCTTT,CASSLEGQGMNTEAFF
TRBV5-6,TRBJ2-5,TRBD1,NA,TGTGCCAGCAGTGCCGGGACAGGGGCAGAGACCCAGTACTTC,CASSAGTGAETQYF
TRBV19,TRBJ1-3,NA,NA,TGTGCCAGTAGGGCCCCAGGCTCTGGAAACACCATATATTTT,CASRAPGSGNTIYF
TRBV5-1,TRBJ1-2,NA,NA,TGCGCCAGCAGCCGGGACACAATGGAGGGCTACACCTTC,CASSRDTMEGYTF
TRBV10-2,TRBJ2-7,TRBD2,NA,TGCGCCAGCAACTTAGCGGGAGAGGGCCTCGAGCAGTACTTC,CASNLAGEGLEQYF
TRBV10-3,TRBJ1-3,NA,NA,TGTGCCATCAAGAAGGGCATGGGGCGCGGAAACACCATATATTTT,CAIKKGMGRGNTIYF
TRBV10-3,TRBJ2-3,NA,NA,TGTGCCATCAGTGAGGACATGAGCACAGATACGCAGTATTTT,CAISEDMSTDTQYF
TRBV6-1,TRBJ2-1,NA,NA,TGTGCCAGCAGTGGTTACTATAGCTACAATGAGCAGTTCTTC,CASSGYYSYNEQFF
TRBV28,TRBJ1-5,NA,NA,TGTGCCAGCAGTTTCTCTGGGGCAGGTTATAGCAATCAGCCCCAGCATTTT,CASSFSGAGYSNQPQHF
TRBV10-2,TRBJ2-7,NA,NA,TGCGCCAGCAGGCAGGGTGACTACGAGCAGTACTTC,CASRQGDYEQYF
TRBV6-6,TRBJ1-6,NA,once,TGTGCCACCGGGGACGTAGGCTCCTATAATTCACCCCTCCACTTT,CATGDVGSYNSPLHF
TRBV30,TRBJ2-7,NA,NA,TGTGCCTGGAGTGGTCTCTACGAGCAGTACTTC,CAWSGLYEQYF
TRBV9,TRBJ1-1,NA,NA,TGTGCCAGCAGCGTATCTGCAGGCAGCTACACTGAAGCTTTCTTT,CASSVSAGSYTEAFF
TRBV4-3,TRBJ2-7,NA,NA,TGCGCCAGCAGCCAGCGAAGGGGGGGCTACGAGCAGTACTTC,CASSQRRGGYEQYF
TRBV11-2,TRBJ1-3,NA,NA,TGTGCCAGCAGCAAAACGGTAGACCCTGGAAACACCATATATTTT,CASSKTVDPGNTIYF
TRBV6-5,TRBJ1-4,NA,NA,TGTGCCAGCAGGGATACCACAACTAATGAAAAACTGTTTTTT,CASRDTTTNEKLFF
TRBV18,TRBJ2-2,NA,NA,TGTGCCAGCTCACCAGGCACCAGGGCCGGGCAGCTGTTTTTT,CASSPGTRAGQLFF
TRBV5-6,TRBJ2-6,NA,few,TGTGCCAGCAGCTTTGGGCCTCCGGGGGGGGCCAACGTCCTGACTTTC,CASSFGPPGGANVLTF
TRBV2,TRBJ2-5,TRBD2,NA,TGTGCCAGTAAACGGGACTACCCATCAGGGGAGACCCAGTACTTC,CASKRDYPSGETQYF
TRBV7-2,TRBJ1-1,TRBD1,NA,TGTGCCAGCAGCTTACCGGACAGGGGTGGCACTGAAGCTTTCTTT,CASSLPDRGGTEAFF
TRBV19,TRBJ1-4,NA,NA,TGTGCCAGTAATTCCCCAGGGGCTGAAAAACTGTTTTTT,CASNSPGAEKLFF
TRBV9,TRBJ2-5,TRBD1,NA,TGTGCCAGCAGCGTCACAGGGGCTAAAGAGACCCAGTACTTC,CASSVTGAKETQYF
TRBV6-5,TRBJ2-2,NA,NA,TGTGCCAGCAGTTCAATCCCAGGGAACACCGGGGAGCTGTTTTTT,CASSSIPGNTGELFF
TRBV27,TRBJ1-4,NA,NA,TGTGCCCGAATCTGGGGGACTAATGAAAAACTGTTTTTT,CARIWGTNEKLFF
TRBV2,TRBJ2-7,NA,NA,TGTGCCAGCACCGCGGGGCTCGACTACGAGCAGTACTTC,CASTAGLDYEQYF
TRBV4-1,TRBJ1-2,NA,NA,TGCGCCAGCAGCCAACCCCAAGGGGGGCTTGGAGGTGGCTACACCTTC,CASSQPQGGLGGGYTF